This TCR beta chain is drawn from a study of cytomegalovirus exposure and HLA in healthy donors. In the PCR, 60 Vbeta and 13 Jbeta primers were used. The repertoire was sequenced with immunoSEQ multiplex PCR; TCRdb's copy has only in-frame clones and lacks some. The data show about 200,000 clones, with about nine tenths seen just once and more than 1% held by the top ten. With 0 bases removed from V and 2 bases from J, the gap between germline ends came to 22 bases. Germline CDR1 MNHEY, CDR2 SMNVEV (reference sequence). This CDR3 region has 20 residues. The chain recombines TRBV27 with TRBJ2-2, with D perhaps TRBD2 (5 bases). The sequence was collected from a boy between 2 and 10 years old in good health and CMV-seronegative. The sequenced sample consisted of PBMCs. This chain's CDR3 is CASSLSATPVTRGNTGELFF. DNA of the CDR3: TGTGCCAGCAGTTTATCCGCGACTCCAGTAACTCGGGGAAACACCGGGGAGCTGTTTTTT.